One and the same sample provided the 19 T cell receptor beta chains below, sequenced in a study of T-cell memory formation after mild COVID-19. TCRdb re-derived calls from the 5' RACE reads in MiXCR, one entry per CDR3 protein. Here the sample spans about 560,000 distinct CDR3 sequences, roughly 17% being singletons. Sequenced material: PBMCs or a T cell subset sorted from them (not recorded which). The receptors shown here come from an adult woman who had mild COVID-19 (a few samples of this study predate the infection). Cell type and time point are not known.

The chain links TRBV11-2 to TRBJ2-3; a weak D match, TRBD2 (6 bases). Germline V gene sequence: CDR1 SGHAT, CDR2 FQNNGV. CDR3 length equals 16 residues. V was shortened by 5 bases and J by 2 bases, with 17 bases between the two germline ends. The CDR3 coding sequence is TGTGCCAGCAGCCCAGGGACTGCCACTTTCACAGATACGCAGTATTTT. Translated, it gives CASSPGTATFTDTQYF.

The chain recombines TRBV24-1 with TRBJ1-1, with a tentative D call TRBD1 (5 bases). Deletions cut 8 bases from V and 0 bases from J, with 9 bases between. Germline V lookup: CDR1 KGHDR, CDR2 SFDVKD. This CDR3 has 13 amino acids. The CDR3 here is CATTGPMNTEAFF. CDR3 sequence (DNA): TGTGCCACCACAGGGCCCATGAACACTGAAGCTTTCTTT.

This clonotype has more than one count but fewer than ten. The chain carries TRBV24-1 and TRBJ2-5; D assignment may be TRBD1 or TRBD2 (5 bases each). CDR1 is KGHDR and CDR2 is SFDVKD in the germline V gene. V was pared by 0 bases and J by 4 bases, with 5 bases between. The CDR3 runs to 13 residues. This CDR3 is CATSDLGGETQYF. CDR3 DNA sequence: TGTGCCACCAGTGATTTGGGGGGAGAGACCCAGTACTTC.

At least ten counts were recorded for this clonotype. The chain carries TRBV12-3 or TRBV12-4 and TRBJ1-3, with D possibly being TRBD1 (5 bases). The CDR3 totals 13 residues. V was pared by 8 bases and J by 0 bases, with 8 bases between. As DNA, the CDR3 is TGTGCCAGCCGGGGCAGCTCTGGAAACACCATATATTTT. Amino acids: CASRGSSGNTIYF.

V gene TRBV18 combines with J gene TRBJ2-1; 12 bases agree with TRBD2. Germline assignment: CDR1 KGHSH and CDR2 LQKENI. Trimming cost V 0 bases and J 8 bases; bases outside gene matches: 8. The CDR3 is 17 amino acids. CDR3 coding DNA: TGTGCCAGCTCACCACCGGCTCTAGCGGGGGGGCCGGATGAGCAGTTCTTC. Protein: CASSPPALAGGPDEQFF.

This clonotype was seen only a few times. This chain joins TRBV20-1 and TRBJ2-3, with TRBD2 matching over 8 bases. The CDR3 is 16 amino acids. Germline CDR1 DFQATT, CDR2 SNEGSKA (reference sequence). The V and J ends lost 2 bases and 2 bases, in that order; junction bases with no gene match: 9. The CDR3 nucleotides are TGCAGTGCTAGAAGCACCGGGAGGGTTCTCACAGATACGCAGTATTTT. Its translation: CSARSTGRVLTDTQYF.

The table lists this clonotype with a few counts. The chain carries TRBV29-1 and TRBJ2-7; TRBD1 matches 7 bases. In germline, CDR1 is SQVTM, CDR2 ANQGSEA. The trim removed 7 bases at V and 2 bases at J, leaving 8 bases unmatched. This CDR3 has 13 amino acids. CDR3 nucleotides: TGCAGCGCCGTTACCGGGACAGCCTACGAGCAGTACTTC. This translates into CSAVTGTAYEQYF.

The gene calls are TRBV30 and TRBJ2-2, with D hard to call. The V gene's germline CDR1 is GTSNPN and CDR2 SVGIG (reference sequence). The CDR3 contains 13 residues. Trimming took off 2 bases at V and 5 bases at J, with 9 bases between the two ends. The CDR3 spells CAWSFSMTGELFF. The CDR3 DNA follows: TGTGCCTGGAGTTTCTCGATGACCGGGGAGCTGTTTTTT.

The gene calls are TRBV5-4 and TRBJ2-5; 8 nucleotides align to TRBD1. The CDR3 is made up of 14 amino acids. In germline, CDR1 is SGHNT, CDR2 YYREEE (reference sequence). V dropped 3 bases and J dropped 3; count of bases not matched to a gene: 4. CDR3 residues: CASSWGQVEETQYF. CDR3 in DNA: TGTGCCAGCAGCTGGGGACAGGTTGAAGAGACCCAGTACTTC.

This chain connects TRBV29-1 to TRBJ2-3, with 9 positions matching TRBD2. The V gene's germline CDR1 is SQVTM and CDR2 ANQGSEA. This CDR3 comprises 16 residues. Losses at the gene ends were 6 bases for V and 0 bases for J; bases not matched to a gene: 10. The CDR3 region is CSVRGLTSGSTDTQYF. The CDR3 region has the DNA TGCAGCGTCCGAGGGCTCACTAGCGGGAGCACAGATACGCAGTATTTT.

This clonotype was picked up a small number of times. The chain uses TRBV19 and TRBJ2-7, with D possibly matching TRBD2 (7 bases). Trimming took off 5 bases at V and 1 base at J, with 21 bases between the two ends. CDR1 is LNHDA, CDR2 SQIVND, per germline (reference sequence). CDR3 length equals 17 residues. The CDR3 bases are TGTGCCAGTAGTCCCACCCCGGGGGGCGCGACGTCCTACGAGCAGTACTTC. Amino acid sequence: CASSPTPGGATSYEQYF.

The table lists this clonotype with many counts. The chain combines TRBV10-3 with TRBJ2-1; D could derive from TRBD1 or TRBD2 (6 bases each). V lost 8 bases to trimming and J lost 8 bases, with 19 bases between them. CDR1 and CDR2 from the germline V gene are ENHRY and SYGVKD. This CDR3 comprises 14 residues. The CDR3 region has the DNA TGTGCCATCCGGAGGGACTCTTCAGGGGATGAGCAGTTCTTC. This sequence encodes CAIRRDSSGDEQFF.

The chain is built from TRBV12-3 or TRBV12-4 and TRBJ1-2, with a weak D call TRBD1 (6 bases). This CDR3 contains 12 residues. V lost 8 bases, J lost 12 bases, and 19 bases lay in between. CDR3 coding DNA: TGTGCCAGCGCAGTGACAGGAAACTCTAACACCTTC. It yields the protein CASAVTGNSNTF.

This chain uses TRBV20-1 with TRBJ1-4, with D tentatively TRBD1 (5 bases). Per the germline V gene, CDR1 is DFQATT and CDR2 is SNEGSKA (reference sequence). Trimming took 5 bases from V and 0 from J, leaving 16 bases between them. This CDR3 contains 16 residues. The CDR3 is CSALTSGTATNEKLFF. CDR3 bases: TGCAGTGCTCTTACCTCTGGGACCGCAACTAATGAAAAACTGTTTTTT.

This clonotype was observed many times. This rearrangement joins TRBV18 to TRBJ1-2; the match to TRBD1 covers 7 bases. CDR1 and CDR2 from the germline V gene are KGHSH and LQKENI. The CDR3 contains 14 residues. V trimming: 2 bases; J trimming: 5 bases; junction bases outside the gene matches: 5. The CDR3 region has the DNA TGTGCCAGCTCACCAGGTGGGACAGCGTATGGCTACACCTTC. Amino acids: CASSPGGTAYGYTF.

In this sample, this clonotype turned up many times. The chain carries TRBV7-2 and TRBJ2-3; D gene ambiguous. The CDR3 spans 13 residues. The germline V gene has CDR1 SGHTA and CDR2 FQGNSA. V lost 3 bases, J lost 4 bases, and 8 bases lay in between. CDR3 residues: CASSLNPADTQYF. The CDR3 region has the DNA TGTGCCAGCAGCTTGAATCCCGCAGATACGCAGTATTTT.

This clonotype was counted between two and nine times. The CDR3 DNA reads as TGCGCCAGCAGGCCCGGAGGAACGGAACTAACTGAAGCTTTCTTT. Protein: CASRPGGTELTEAFF. The V and J genes are TRBV5-1 and TRBJ1-1; D not resolved. CDR1 SGHRS and CDR2 YFSETQ come from the germline V gene. Between the trimmed V and J ends, which lost 5 bases and 5 bases, there was a span of 19 bases. The CDR3 contains 15 residues.

At least ten counts were recorded for this clonotype. The genes are TRBV5-1 and TRBJ1-1; no firm D call. This CDR3 region has 14 residues. In germline, CDR1 is SGHRS, CDR2 YFSETQ. V was pared by 0 bases and J by 0 bases, with 6 bases between. CDR3: CASSLAPMNTEAFF. The CDR3 DNA follows: TGCGCCAGCAGCTTGGCCCCCATGAACACTGAAGCTTTCTTT.

This clonotype occurred a few times. This rearrangement joins TRBV12-3 or TRBV12-4 to TRBJ2-1, with a tentative D call TRBD2 (6 bases). The CDR3 has 13 residues. The V gene lost 4 bases and the J gene lost 9 bases, with 13 bases spanning the gap. This chain's CDR3 is CASSYGSGGEQFF. The DNA for the CDR3 is TGTGCCAGCAGTTATGGTAGCGGAGGTGAGCAGTTCTTC.